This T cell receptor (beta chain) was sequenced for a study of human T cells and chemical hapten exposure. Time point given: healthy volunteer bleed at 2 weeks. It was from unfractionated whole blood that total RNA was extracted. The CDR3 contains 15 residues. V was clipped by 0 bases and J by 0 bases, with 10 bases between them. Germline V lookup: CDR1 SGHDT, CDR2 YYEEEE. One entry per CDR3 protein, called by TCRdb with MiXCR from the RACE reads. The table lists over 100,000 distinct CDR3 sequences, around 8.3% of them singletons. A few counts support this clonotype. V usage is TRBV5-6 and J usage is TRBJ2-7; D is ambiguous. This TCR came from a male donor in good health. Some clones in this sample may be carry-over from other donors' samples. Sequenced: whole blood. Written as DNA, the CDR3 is TGTGCCAGCAGCTTGGGCGGTACGTTCTCCTACGAGCAGTACTTC. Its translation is CASSLGGTFSYEQYF.